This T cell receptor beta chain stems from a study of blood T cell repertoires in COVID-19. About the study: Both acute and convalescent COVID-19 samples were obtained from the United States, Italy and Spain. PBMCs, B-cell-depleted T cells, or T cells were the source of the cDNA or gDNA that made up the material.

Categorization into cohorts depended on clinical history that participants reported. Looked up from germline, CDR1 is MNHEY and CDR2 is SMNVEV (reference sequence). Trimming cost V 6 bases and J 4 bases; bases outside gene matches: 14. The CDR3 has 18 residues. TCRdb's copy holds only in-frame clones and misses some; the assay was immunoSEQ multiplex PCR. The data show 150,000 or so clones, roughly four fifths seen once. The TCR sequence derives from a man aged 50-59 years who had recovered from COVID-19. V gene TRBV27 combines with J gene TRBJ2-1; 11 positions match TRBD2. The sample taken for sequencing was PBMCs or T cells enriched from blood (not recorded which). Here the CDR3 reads CASSRTTPLAGGYNEQFF. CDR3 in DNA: TGTGCCAGCAGCCGGACCACTCCGCTAGCGGGGGGTTACAATGAGCAGTTCTTC.